Following are 18 T cell receptor beta chains from one sample sequenced in a study of T cell responses to AZD1222 COVID-19 vaccine. Measured with immunoSEQ multiplex PCR; TCRdb has only the in-frame clones, and not every one. Of about 140,000 clones listed, roughly 90% are singletons. The material sequenced was peripheral blood, taken on day 0 of AZD1222 vaccination. Source of these receptors: an adult in good health.

The chain is built from TRBV11-2 and TRBJ1-5; the match to TRBD1 covers 7 bases. V lost 2 bases and J lost 1; bases outside the gene matches: 14. The CDR3 extends over 19 amino acids. The V gene's germline CDR1 is SGHAT and CDR2 FQNNGV. The CDR3 sequence is CASSLMGGGPGTSNQPQHF. The CDR3 DNA sequence: TGTGCCAGCAGCTTAATGGGAGGGGGCCCGGGGACGAGCAATCAGCCCCAGCATTTT.

This chain joins TRBV6-1 and TRBJ1-1; possible D gene TRBD1, 6 bases. Germline V gene lookup returns CDR1 MNHNS and CDR2 SASEGT. This CDR3 is built from 13 residues. The V gene lost 2 bases and the J gene lost 10 bases, with 14 bases spanning the gap. CDR3 amino acids: CASSEQGPGRAFF. The CDR3 nucleotides read TGTGCCAGCAGTGAACAGGGGCCGGGGAGAGCTTTCTTT.

V gene TRBV4-3 combines with J gene TRBJ2-5, with D unresolved. This CDR3 comprises 15 residues. Per germline, CDR1 LGHNA and CDR2 YSLEER. Trimming stripped 0 bases from V and 1 base from J, with 9 bases between. CDR3 loop: CASSQDLSVQETQYF. The CDR3 DNA follows: TGCGCCAGCAGCCAAGATTTGTCCGTCCAAGAGACCCAGTACTTC.

This clone appeared a single time. The chain is built from TRBV18 and TRBJ1-6; no clear D gene. CDR3 size: 18 residues. Trimming removed 1 base at V and 5 bases at J, with 18 bases between. Germline V gene lookup returns CDR1 KGHSH and CDR2 LQKENI. CDR3 nucleotide sequence: TGTGCCAGCTCACCACACCAGGCCCACAGACTACATAATTCACCCCTCCACTTT. Translation: CASSPHQAHRLHNSPLHF.

The count of this clone is one. This chain uses TRBV19 with TRBJ1-2; D ambiguous. Trimming cost V 6 bases and J 1 base, with 15 bases left between them. The CDR3 is made up of 15 amino acids. The V gene's germline CDR1 is LNHDA and CDR2 SQIVND (reference sequence). The CDR3 coding sequence is TGTGCCAGTAGAGACGGTCGCGGAGGTAACTATGGCTACACCTTC. Encoded protein: CASRDGRGGNYGYTF.

The chain employs TRBV3-1 (or the pseudogene TRBV3-2) and TRBJ2-2; D not resolved. The J call may be incorrect, as the DNA end agrees better with TRBJ1-3. Germline V gene sequence: CDR1 LGHDT, CDR2 YNNKEL (reference sequence). The CDR3 has 15 amino acids. CDR3 nucleotide sequence: TGTGCCAGCAGCCATTATACGGATTCTGGAAACACCATATATTTT. Protein sequence: CASSHYTDSGNTIYF.

A few counts support this clone. This chain connects TRBV23-1 to TRBJ2-7; TRBD2 aligns across 8 bases. TRBV23-1 is designated an ORF whose function remains uncertain. The ends lost 7 bases at V and 0 bases at J; junction bases unmatched: 17. The CDR3 consists of 18 residues. This chain's CDR3 is CASIYPGLGDPSSYEQYF. Here the CDR3 DNA reads TGCGCCAGCATCTATCCGGGACTAGGAGACCCGAGCTCCTACGAGCAGTACTTC.

This chain joins TRBV12-5 and TRBJ1-1; 8 nucleotides line up with TRBD1. Germline trimming cut 2 bases from V and 5 bases from J; bases unmatched to any gene: 13. This CDR3 is built from 17 residues. From germline, CDR1 is LGHNT and CDR2 FRNRAP. CDR3 nucleotide sequence: TGTGCTAGTGGTTTGCTCCAGGGGGCTGGTATTACGACTGAAGCTTTCTTT. This translates into CASGLLQGAGITTEAFF.

The chain links TRBV18 to TRBJ2-7; D remains unclear. The CDR3 runs to 14 residues. V was pared by 3 bases and J by 2 bases, with 11 bases between. Germline V lookup: CDR1 KGHSH, CDR2 LQKENI. CDR3 in amino acids: CASSPFTETYEQYF. CDR3 DNA sequence: TGTGCCAGCTCACCTTTCACCGAAACCTACGAGCAGTACTTC.

This chain uses TRBV29-1 with TRBJ2-2; D is possibly TRBD2 (6 bases). Germline loops: CDR1 SQVTM, CDR2 ANQGSEA. The V end was cut by 1 base, the J end by 1 base, with 13 bases between. CDR3 length: 16 residues. CDR3 nucleotide sequence: TGCAGCGTTGAAGCGCGGGGTATCGGGAACACCGGGGAGCTGTTTTTT. Its translation is CSVEARGIGNTGELFF.

The CDR3 is CSVEKSASGELFF. The CDR3 bases are TGCAGCGTTGAAAAAAGCGCAAGCGGGGAGCTGTTTTTT. This rearrangement joins TRBV29-1 to TRBJ2-2; D gene unclear. The germline V gene has CDR1 SQVTM and CDR2 ANQGSEA. The CDR3 contains 13 residues. V was shortened by 2 bases and J by 7 bases, with 11 bases between the two germline ends.

Regarding this clone: Other DNA sequences from this sample encode an identical CDR3 as well. The chain combines TRBV18 with TRBJ1-1; D uncertain. The CDR3 contains 14 residues. Trimming removed 4 bases at V and 0 bases at J, with 9 bases between. Looked up from germline, CDR1 is KGHSH and CDR2 is LQKENI. The CDR3 DNA reads as TGTGCCAGCTCACGCGACCGATTGAACACTGAAGCTTTCTTT. Translated, it gives CASSRDRLNTEAFF.

This clone was observed a few times. The gene calls are TRBV11-2 and TRBJ2-1; TRBD2 aligns across 7 bases. This CDR3 contains 16 residues. The V gene end was trimmed by 1 base and the J gene end by 0 bases; junction bases not matched to a gene: 3. Germline CDR1 SGHAT, CDR2 FQNNGV. This chain's CDR3 is CASSLGTRSSYNEQFF. CDR3 sequence (DNA): TGTGCCAGCAGCTTAGGGACTAGGAGCTCCTACAATGAGCAGTTCTTC.

The chain recombines TRBV5-8 with TRBJ1-2; 11 bases align to TRBD1. This CDR3 has 18 amino acids. The V segment lost 4 bases and the J segment 3 bases; nucleotides outside the gene matches: 14. Germline V gene lookup returns CDR1 SGHTS and CDR2 YDEGEE. The CDR3 sequence is CASSPLGTGGAVDYGYTF. CDR3 sequence (DNA): TGTGCCAGCAGCCCCCTCGGGACAGGGGGAGCGGTAGACTATGGCTACACCTTC.

This clone has a single count. This rearrangement joins TRBV20-1 to TRBJ1-4; 7 nucleotides align to TRBD1. Germline V gives CDR1 DFQATT, CDR2 SNEGSKA (reference sequence). This CDR3 contains 14 residues. Unmatched junction bases numbered 5, after V lost 3 bases and J lost 4 bases. CDR3 residues: CSASRDSRNEKLFF. As DNA, the CDR3 is TGCAGTGCTAGTCGGGACAGCCGTAATGAAAAACTGTTTTTT.

The CDR3 protein is CASSMPGQGAYEQYF. CDR3 nucleotide sequence: TGTGCCAGTAGTATGCCGGGACAGGGGGCGTACGAGCAGTACTTC. The gene calls are TRBV19 and TRBJ2-7; 12 nucleotides agree with TRBD1. The CDR3 contains 15 residues. The germline gives CDR1 LNHDA, CDR2 SQIVND (reference sequence). V gave up 3 bases and J gave up 4 bases; unmatched junction bases: 4.

The chain links TRBV2 to TRBJ2-4; 7 bases map to TRBD2. Per the germline V gene, CDR1 is SNHLY and CDR2 is FYNNEI. The CDR3 consists of 14 residues. Trimming removed 8 bases from V and 6 bases from J; junction bases left unmatched: 10. CDR3 residues: CASLGGGTINIQYF. The CDR3 DNA reads TGTGCCAGCTTGGGGGGGGGTACGATAAACATTCAGTACTTC.

The V and J genes are TRBV6-2 or TRBV6-3 and TRBJ2-1; 10 nucleotides match TRBD2. This CDR3 is built from 16 residues. Germline CDR1 MNHEY, CDR2 SVGEGT. V lost 4 bases, J lost 7 bases, and 10 bases stayed unmatched. The DNA for the CDR3 is TGTGCCAGCAGTTCCGGTTTAGCGGGAGGTCTTAATGAGCAGTTCTTC. Residues: CASSSGLAGGLNEQFF.